Shown below are 12 T cell receptor beta chains from a single sample sequenced in a study of human T cells and chemical hapten exposure. One entry per CDR3 protein results from TCRdb running MiXCR on the RACE reads. The table has around 330,000 distinct CDR3 sequences, 5.5% seen once. The time point here: pre-sensitization, week 0. Treatment here: therapeutic diphenylcyclopropenone sensitization with weekly scalp DPC. The sample in question was whole blood, obtained in connection with sensitization to the hapten diphenylcyclopropenone (DPC). The origin of the receptors is a woman between 18 and 29 years old with alopecia areata. Some clones in this sample may be carry-over from other donors' samples.

This clonotype was recorded at least ten times. The genes are TRBV3-1 and TRBJ2-3; D is uncertain. The V and J ends lost 6 bases and 1 base respectively, with 14 bases between them. The CDR3 is 15 amino acids. Looked up from germline, CDR1 is LGHDT and CDR2 is YNNKEL (reference sequence). DNA of the CDR3: TGTGCCAGCAGTCCGGATCCGGGTGGCACAGATACGCAGTATTTT. This gives the protein CASSPDPGGTDTQYF.

The gene calls are TRBV28 and TRBJ1-1; D is unclear. This CDR3 is 15 amino acids long. Germline V gene data show CDR1 as MDHEN and CDR2 as SYDVKM. Between the trimmed V and J ends, which lost 3 bases and 1 base, there was a span of 12 bases. The CDR3: CASSFPWQRNTEAFF. DNA for the CDR3: TGTGCCAGCAGTTTCCCGTGGCAGCGGAACACTGAAGCTTTCTTT.

This clonotype was recorded at least ten times. The chain couples TRBV4-2 to TRBJ1-6; D is undetermined. CDR1 is LGHNA, CDR2 YNFKEQ, per germline. Trimming cost V 1 base and J 6 bases, with 13 bases left between them. The CDR3 covers 16 residues. The CDR3 is CASSQAGLTLNSPLHF. Here the CDR3 DNA reads TGTGCCAGCAGCCAAGCAGGACTCACTCTTAATTCACCCCTCCACTTT.

This clonotype has a handful of counts. The chain employs TRBV28 and TRBJ2-6; possible D gene TRBD1, 5 bases. The V end lost 6 bases, the J end lost 2 bases, and 11 bases lay between the germline ends. The CDR3 contains 15 residues. In germline, CDR1 is MDHEN, CDR2 SYDVKM. This CDR3 reads CASSPGHTGANVLTF. Here the CDR3 DNA reads TGTGCCAGCAGCCCAGGGCATACTGGGGCCAACGTCCTGACTTTC.

At least ten counts were recorded for this clonotype. The chain combines TRBV29-1 with TRBJ2-7, with TRBD1 matching over 8 bases. The CDR3 covers 13 residues. The germline V gene has CDR1 SQVTM and CDR2 ANQGSEA. V trimming: 3 bases; J trimming: 4 bases; junction bases outside the gene matches: 5. The CDR3 is CSVEGRGLYEQYF. The DNA for the CDR3 is TGCAGCGTTGAGGGCAGGGGGCTGTACGAGCAGTACTTC.

The rearrangement uses TRBV4-3 and TRBJ2-1; 13 nucleotides line up with TRBD2. Germline-derived CDR1 and CDR2 are LGHNA and YSLEER. The CDR3 has 19 amino acids. With 1 base clipped from V and 10 bases from J, the junction kept 16 bases outside the gene matches. The CDR3 spells CASSQGPKTSGGFKGEQFF. The DNA for the CDR3 is TGCGCCAGCAGCCAAGGCCCGAAGACTAGCGGGGGGTTCAAAGGCGAGCAGTTCTTC.

In its sample, this clonotype was seen many times. V is TRBV7-9 and J is TRBJ1-2; D gene uncertain. CDR3 size: 12 residues. Looked up from germline, CDR1 is SEHNR and CDR2 is FQNEAQ (reference sequence). V was trimmed by 4 bases and J by 12 bases, leaving 15 bases between them. For the CDR3, the DNA is TGTGCCAGCAGCTGGAGGGCGGATCCCGACACCTTC. Protein sequence: CASSWRADPDTF.

CDR3 nucleotide sequence: TGTGCCAGCAAAGGACAGGGACAGAGCACTGAAGCTTTCTTT. Translating gives CASKGQGQSTEAFF. This rearrangement joins TRBV12-3 or TRBV12-4 to TRBJ1-1; the match to TRBD1 covers 8 bases. The CDR3 is 14 amino acids. With V trimmed by 7 bases and J by 4 bases, 8 bases remained unmatched.

V gene TRBV11-3 combines with J gene TRBJ2-1; no clear D. V was clipped by 1 base and J by 5 bases, with 9 bases between them. Germline CDR1 SGHNT, CDR2 YENEEA. This CDR3 spans 14 amino acids. This chain's CDR3 is CASSLVGRNNEQFF. The CDR3 coding sequence is TGTGCCAGCAGCTTAGTAGGCAGAAACAATGAGCAGTTCTTC. Supplemented by reference TRBV11-3 and TRBJ2-1, the full variable domain reads EAGVVQSPRYKIIEKKQPVAFWCNPISGHNTLYWYLQNLGQGPELLIRYENEEAVDDSQLPKDRFSAERLKGVDSTLKIQPAELGDSAVYLCASSLVGRNNEQFFGPGTRLTVL.

The V call is TRBV7-6, the J call TRBJ2-1; 12 nucleotides line up with TRBD2. After removal of 3 bases from V and 5 bases from J, the junction contained 2 bases not matched to a gene. This CDR3 comprises 15 residues. Germline V gives CDR1 SGHVS, CDR2 FNYEAQ. The CDR3 spells CASSFWTSGDNEQFF. For the CDR3, the DNA is TGTGCCAGCAGCTTTTGGACTAGCGGGGACAATGAGCAGTTCTTC.

This clonotype was found many times. The gene calls are TRBV4-2 and TRBJ1-5, with D possibly being TRBD1 (5 bases). The CDR3 has 15 amino acids. Between the trimmed V and J ends, which lost 5 bases and 6 bases, there was a span of 17 bases. Germline assignment: CDR1 LGHNA and CDR2 YNFKEQ. CDR3 bases: TGTGCCAGCAGCGGGGGGGAGGGGTTAGGTCAGCCCCAGCATTTT. Translation: CASSGGEGLGQPQHF.

The sample holds a few counts of this clonotype. V is TRBV28 and J is TRBJ2-7, with 12 bases matching TRBD2. Germline lookup yields CDR1 MDHEN and CDR2 SYDVKM. Trimming took 6 bases from V and 3 from J; bases not matched to a gene: 6. This CDR3 is 15 amino acids long. CDR3 nucleotide sequence: TGTGCCAGCAGCCCCGCACTAGCGGGGGGCTACGAGCAGTACTTC. Encoded protein: CASSPALAGGYEQYF.